The 19 T cell receptor beta chains below all came from one sample that was sequenced in a study of metastatic and nonmetastatic thyroid tumors. Ahead of thyroid surgery, no patient had received treatment of any kind. TCRdb re-processed the PCR reads through MiXCR. The profile shows about 12,000 clones, about 32% of them singletons. The sequenced sample consisted of tumor tissue. These receptor sequences come from a female donor with papillary thyroid cancer or a benign thyroid nodule (not recorded which). Some clones in this sample may be carry-over from other donors' samples.

The chain couples TRBV10-1 to TRBJ2-3, with D possibly being TRBD2 (6 bases). In germline, CDR1 is WNHNN, CDR2 SYGVQD (reference sequence). V lost 4 bases, J lost 5 bases, and 16 bases lay in between. The CDR3 runs to 15 residues. CDR3 in DNA: TGCGCCAGCAGTGCTAGCGTGGGTCGTAAAGATACGCAGTATTTT. This gives the protein CASSASVGRKDTQYF.

In its sample, this clone ranks as medium-sized. The chain couples TRBV6-2 or TRBV6-3 to TRBJ1-2, with TRBD1 identical over 7 bases. The CDR3 totals 14 residues. J was trimmed by 6 bases and V by 6 bases; bases with no gene match: 10. Per the germline V gene, CDR1 is MNHEY and CDR2 is SVGEGT. CDR3 DNA: TGTGCCAGCAGAACCTTCGACAGGGCGAATGGCTACACCTTC. Translating it yields CASRTFDRANGYTF.

About this clone itself: Being one base from a much bigger clone, this may be a read error. The V and J genes are TRBV19 and TRBJ2-2; 10 bases agree with TRBD2. Germline lookup yields CDR1 LNHDA and CDR2 SQIVND (reference sequence). This CDR3 contains 16 residues. CDR3 coding DNA: TGTGCCAGTAAGGAAACTAGCGGGATCCCCGCCGGGGAGCTGTCTTTT. Protein product: CASKETSGIPAGELSF. Supplemented by reference TRBV19 and TRBJ2-2, the full variable domain reads DGGITQSPKYLFRKEGQNVTLSCEQNLNHDAMYWYRQDPGQGLRLIYYSQIVNDFQKGDIAEGYSVSREKKESFPLTVTSAQKNPTAFYLCASKETSGIPAGELSFGEGSRLTVL.

This clone is judged medium-sized. CDR3 coding DNA: TGTGCCAGCAGTTACTCCCCGGGACAGCGGAATTCACCCCTCCACTTT. This gives the protein CASSYSPGQRNSPLHF. This chain joins TRBV6-2 or TRBV6-3 and TRBJ1-6, with 7 bases that match TRBD1. Germline V lookup: CDR1 MNHEY, CDR2 SVGEGT. CDR3 length: 16 amino acids. Trimming cost V 0 bases and J 7 bases; bases outside gene matches: 6.

The genes are TRBV11-3 and TRBJ2-1, with 8 bases aligning to TRBD2. From germline, CDR1 is SGHNT and CDR2 YENEEA. Trimming took 1 base from V and 4 from J; bases not matched to a gene: 0. The CDR3 consists of 14 residues. DNA of the CDR3: TGTGCCAGCAGCTTAGCGGGAGGGTACAATGAGCAGTTCTTC. Its translation: CASSLAGGYNEQFF.

This clone was found many times. Since a much larger clone is just one base distant, this may be a read error. This chain joins TRBV6-1 and TRBJ1-1, with unresolved D. Germline values: CDR1 MNHNS, CDR2 SASEGT. This CDR3 is built from 16 residues. DNA for the CDR3: TGTGCCAGCAGTGAAGGGCGGTTTACTATGAACACTGGAGCTTTCTTT. Its protein product is CASSEGRFTMNTGAFF.

This clone showed up just a few times. The chain uses TRBV4-2 and TRBJ1-1; D ambiguous. Germline V lookup: CDR1 LGHNA, CDR2 YNFKEQ. V was cut by 1 base and J by 3 bases, with 9 bases left in between. This CDR3 has 14 residues. CDR3 DNA sequence: TGTGCCAGCAGCCAAGTCAGCCGGGACACTGAAGCTTTCTTT. Translated, it gives CASSQVSRDTEAFF.

With respect to this clone: Sequence at one end of the junction differs from germline and may be a read error. The chain combines TRBV20-1 with TRBJ2-3; 9 positions agree with TRBD1. There are 16 residues in the CDR3. CDR1 is DFQATT and CDR2 is SNEGSKA in the germline V gene (reference sequence). Here the CDR3 reads CSARARDRAGVCTQYF. DNA of the CDR3: TGCAGCGCTAGAGCCCGGGACAGGGCGGGAGTGTGTACGCAGTATTTT.

Worth noting for this clone: One end of the junction fails to match germline, which may point to a read error. The genes are TRBV20-1 and TRBJ2-1; 7 bases match TRBD2. The germline gives CDR1 DFQATT, CDR2 SNEGSKA (reference sequence). This CDR3 has 15 amino acids. For the CDR3, the DNA is TGCAGTTCTAGACACCCTAGCGGTCGGCTGGGTGAGCAGTTCTTC. Residues: CSSRHPSGRLGEQFF.

This clone is medium-sized within its sample. V and J are TRBV4-1 and TRBJ2-7, with D maybe TRBD2 (6 bases). Trimming took off 0 bases at V and 4 bases at J, with 7 bases between the two ends. This CDR3 is 13 amino acids long. The germline V gene has CDR1 MGHRA and CDR2 YSYEKL. The CDR3 DNA reads as TGCGCCAGCAGCCAAGAAGGAGGGTACGAGCAGTACTTC. This encodes CASSQEGGYEQYF.

As to this clone: Other DNA sequences from this sample encode an identical CDR3 as well. This sequence joins TRBV3-1 and TRBJ2-1, with a tentative D call TRBD2 (6 bases). The V end lost 2 bases, the J end lost 9 bases, and 17 bases lay between the germline ends. The germline V gene has CDR1 LGHDT and CDR2 YNNKEL (reference sequence). The CDR3 totals 15 residues. Here the CDR3 reads CASSQKGIGGAEQFF. The CDR3 DNA is TGTGCCAGCAGCCAAAAGGGTATCGGAGGGGCTGAGCAGTTCTTC.

The chain uses TRBV5-1 and TRBJ2-7, with 10 nucleotides matching TRBD1. CDR1 and CDR2 (germline): SGHRS, YFSETQ. The junction had 4 bases not matched to a gene; V was cut back by 0 bases and J by 4 bases. CDR3 length equals 15 residues. The CDR3 DNA reads as TGCGCCAGCAGCTTGGGAGGGACAGGGGTATACGAGCAGTACTTC. Translating it yields CASSLGGTGVYEQYF.

A word on this clone: A junction boundary mismatches the germline segment, possibly from a read error. V is TRBV10-3 and J is TRBJ2-2; weak D call: TRBD1 (5 bases). The CDR3 covers 14 residues. Germline V lookup: CDR1 ENHRY, CDR2 SYGVKD. The CDR3 DNA reads as TGTGCCATCAAGGAAGGGGCTGCCACCGGGCAGCTGTTTTTT. Its protein product is CAIKEGAATGQLFF.

A few counts support this clone. The V gene is TRBV6-2 or TRBV6-3, the J gene TRBJ2-7, with 7 bases aligning to TRBD1. Trimming cost V 2 bases and J 2 bases; bases outside gene matches: 6. Germline CDR1 reads MNHEY; CDR2 reads SVGEGT. CDR3 length: 15 amino acids. The CDR3 bases are TGTGCCAGCAGTTACCGGGACAGAGTTGCCTACGAGCAGTACTTC. Protein sequence: CASSYRDRVAYEQYF.

J is TRBJ2-7 and V is TRBV6-1; possibly TRBD1 for D (6 bases). Germline loops: CDR1 MNHNS, CDR2 SASEGT. There are 15 residues in the CDR3. The V gene lost 5 bases and the J gene lost 5 bases, with 19 bases spanning the gap. This CDR3 reads CASSPVRTVVHEQYF. The CDR3, as DNA: TGTGCCAGCAGTCCCGTCAGGACAGTCGTCCACGAGCAGTACTTC.

This clone was seen a few times. The chain carries TRBV28 and TRBJ1-2; D may be TRBD1 (6 bases). V lost 5 bases, J lost 2 bases, and 12 bases lay in between. The germline CDR1 and CDR2 sequences are MDHEN and SYDVKM. The length of the CDR3 is 14 residues. DNA of the CDR3: TGTGCCAGCAGTGTTCGACAGGCGAACTATGGCTACACCTTC. It encodes CASSVRQANYGYTF.

This CDR3 is CASSQGRGRASSYEQYF. The CDR3 DNA reads TGTGCCAGCAGCCAAGGGAGAGGAAGGGCCAGCTCCTACGAGCAGTACTTC. This chain links TRBV4-2 with TRBJ2-7; D unresolved. This CDR3 has 17 amino acids. The V and J ends lost 1 base and 0 bases respectively, with 16 bases between them. In germline, CDR1 is LGHNA, CDR2 YNFKEQ.

The chain is built from TRBV27 and TRBJ2-7, with 14 positions matching TRBD2. Germline lookup yields CDR1 MNHEY and CDR2 SMNVEV (reference sequence). Trimming took 8 bases from V and 3 from J; bases not matched to a gene: 15. The CDR3 has 18 residues. Here the CDR3 DNA reads TGTGCCAGCCGTAAGGGGGGACTAGCGGGAGATAGAGTCTACGAGCAGTACTTC. Translation: CASRKGGLAGDRVYEQYF.

The chain is built from TRBV7-2 and TRBJ2-5, with TRBD2 matching 7 bases. The CDR3 has 17 residues. Per the germline V gene, CDR1 is SGHTA and CDR2 is FQGNSA. V was clipped by 4 bases and J by 4 bases; unmatched bases: 15. CDR3 loop: CASSSDRGGGRRETQYF. For the CDR3, the DNA is TGTGCCAGCAGCTCCGATCGGGGCGGGGGACGCCGAGAGACCCAGTACTTC.